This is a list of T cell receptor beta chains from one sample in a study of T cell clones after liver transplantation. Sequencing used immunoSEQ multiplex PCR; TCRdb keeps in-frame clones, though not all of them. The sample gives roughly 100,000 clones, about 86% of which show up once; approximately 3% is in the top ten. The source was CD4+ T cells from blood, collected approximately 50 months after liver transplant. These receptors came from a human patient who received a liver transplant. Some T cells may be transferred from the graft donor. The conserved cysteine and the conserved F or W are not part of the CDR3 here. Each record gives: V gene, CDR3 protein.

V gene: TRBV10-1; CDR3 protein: ASSVRAGDTGELF
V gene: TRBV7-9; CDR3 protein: ASSWEGAGGYT
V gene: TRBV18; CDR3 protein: ASSPPTSGMLREQF
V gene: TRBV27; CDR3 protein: ASSAGLGGNEQF
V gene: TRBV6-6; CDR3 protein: ASRRQKNTEAF
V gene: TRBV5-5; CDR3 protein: ASSPISSTDTQY
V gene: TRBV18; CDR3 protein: ASSPTRGAKDSPLH
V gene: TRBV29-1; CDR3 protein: SVEDGQGRGDIQY
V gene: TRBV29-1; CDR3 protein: SVETGVREQY
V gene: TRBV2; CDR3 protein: ASVLGGSGNTIY
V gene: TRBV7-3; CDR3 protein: ASSKGPPGETQY
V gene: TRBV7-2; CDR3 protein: ASSGRNLQETQY
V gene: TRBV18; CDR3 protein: ASSPDRGNQPQH
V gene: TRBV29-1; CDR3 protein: SVAQGSGANVLT
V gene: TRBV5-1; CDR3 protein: ASSLAPPGQEGGYT
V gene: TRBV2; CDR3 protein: ASSSGQGRAGNTIY
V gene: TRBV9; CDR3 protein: ASSSQGFGTPQH
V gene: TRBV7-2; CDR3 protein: ASSLQGPNTEAF
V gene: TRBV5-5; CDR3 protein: ASSPPSPYEQY
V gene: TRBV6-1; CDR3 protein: ASSDRGRSEKLF
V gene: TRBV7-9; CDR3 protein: ASSSQQVQGYT
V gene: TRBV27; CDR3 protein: ASSFLGRANYGYT
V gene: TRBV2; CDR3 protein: ASSGTSGTPNNEQF
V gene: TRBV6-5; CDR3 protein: ASRYQGRGGDGYT
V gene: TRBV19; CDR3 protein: ASSGGTDNEQF
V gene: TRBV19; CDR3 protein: ASREVAGQAFNTQY
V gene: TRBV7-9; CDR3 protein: ASTTDRGGNTEAF
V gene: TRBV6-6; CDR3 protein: ASSYSIAGRNTEAF
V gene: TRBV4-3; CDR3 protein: ASSQETGGPYEQY
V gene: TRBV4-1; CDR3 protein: ASSQVSAQETQY
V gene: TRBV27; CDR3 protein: ASSSSGGQETQY
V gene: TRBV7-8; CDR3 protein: ASRKRGGIENTEAF
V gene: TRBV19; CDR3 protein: ATLRGSTQY
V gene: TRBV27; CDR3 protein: ASSSGGVLYEQY
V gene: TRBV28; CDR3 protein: ASSQGGTTDTQY
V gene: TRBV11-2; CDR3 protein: ASRSTWGVRGTEAF
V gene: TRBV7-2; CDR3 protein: ASSLNRAVNQPQH
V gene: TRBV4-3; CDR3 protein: ASSFTSGGARVGELF
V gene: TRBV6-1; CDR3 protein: ASSEASGGPTYNEQF
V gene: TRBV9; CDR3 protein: ASSVARGATSYNEQF
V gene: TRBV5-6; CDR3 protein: ASRTDGGSGANVLT
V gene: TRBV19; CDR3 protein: ASSMEVRQAEETQY
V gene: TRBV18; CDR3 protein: ASSPLALAGRGTGELF
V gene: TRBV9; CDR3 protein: ASSTTGGELETQY
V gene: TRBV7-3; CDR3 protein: ASSPGANTDTQY
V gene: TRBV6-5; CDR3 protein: ASSYLQGASEAF
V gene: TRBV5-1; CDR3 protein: ASSLEGQTPNTDTQY
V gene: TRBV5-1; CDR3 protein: ASSRNQADTQY
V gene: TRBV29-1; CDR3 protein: SGGTAYEQY
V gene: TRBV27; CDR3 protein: ASSPLQGFYGYT
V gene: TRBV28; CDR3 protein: ASRFTRDGLFHEQY
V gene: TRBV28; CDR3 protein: ASREDATNGETF
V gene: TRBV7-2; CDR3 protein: ATVWGYGYT
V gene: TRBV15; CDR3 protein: ATSRDRGISNQPQH
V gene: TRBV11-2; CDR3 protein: ASSATGLAVAYEQY
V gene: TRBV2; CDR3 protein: ASNRNTEAF
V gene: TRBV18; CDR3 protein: ASSSRQGRQPQH
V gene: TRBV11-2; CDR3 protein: ASSLVRGDSPLH